What follows are 23 T cell receptor beta chains derived from one specimen sequenced in a study of spatial heterogeneity in lung cancer. Overall study findings and caveats: Tumoral mutation counts were tracked by counts of expanded intratumoral alpha and beta TCRs.

Each CDR3 protein gets one entry after TCRdb re-called the 5' RACE reads with MiXCR. The sample includes around 18,000 distinct CDR3 sequences, approximately 10% seen only once; the top ten take roughly 21%. The time point is: sample taken at primary tumor resection. Their specific antigens are unknown. This specimen consisted of lung tumor tissue, obtained at surgery. The receptors stem from a female donor with early-stage non-small cell lung cancer.

This clonotype was seen a handful of times. Being off target in a library aimed at alpha chains, this beta chain has a size of little meaning. This chain uses TRBV3-1 with TRBJ1-6; D not certain. There are 13 residues in the CDR3. V lost 4 bases to trimming and J lost 10 bases, with 11 bases between them. Germline V CDR1 and CDR2: LGHDT, YNNKEL (reference sequence). Here the CDR3 reads CASSPTEDSPLHF. The CDR3 DNA follows: TGTGCCAGCAGCCCTACGGAGGACTCACCCCTCCACTTT.

Ten or more counts support this clonotype. Found in a library prepared for alpha chains, this beta chain is an off-target read, and its abundance has little meaning. The genes are TRBV15 and TRBJ2-5; D is perhaps TRBD2 (5 bases). The CDR3 totals 14 residues. From germline, CDR1 is LNHNV and CDR2 YYDKDF (reference sequence). Trimming pared 1 base from V and 5 bases from J, leaving 11 bases between. CDR3 sequence: CATSRGGVAETQYF. CDR3 in DNA: TGTGCCACCAGCAGAGGGGGAGTAGCGGAGACCCAGTACTTC.

This clonotype was detected only a few times. With the library built for alpha chains, this beta chain is off target and its frequency is not meaningful. The chain uses TRBV5-1 and TRBJ1-6; 9 bases are a match to TRBD1. Germline V gene data show CDR1 as SGHRS and CDR2 as YFSETQ. The V and J ends lost 0 bases and 9 bases, in that order; junction bases with no gene match: 7. The CDR3 loop spans 16 amino acids. The CDR3 nucleotides read TGCGCCAGCAGCTTGGACAGGGGGCGTTCAATTTCACCCCTCCACTTT. Its protein is CASSLDRGRSISPLHF. The complete variable domain, with remaining parts taken from reference TRBV5-1 and TRBJ1-6, reads KAGVTQTPRYLIKTRGQQVTLSCSPISGHRSVSWYQQTPGQGLQFLFEYFSETQRNKGNFPGRFSGRQFSNSRSEMNVSTLELGDSALYLCASSLDRGRSISPLHFGNGTRLTVT.

To note about this clonotype: Since it is a stray read in a library aimed at alpha chains, this beta chain has a size that is not meaningful. The chain employs TRBV20-1 and TRBJ2-5, with a possible D match to TRBD2 (5 bases). The length of the CDR3 is 13 residues. The germline CDR1 and CDR2 sequences are DFQATT and SNEGSKA (reference sequence). The germline V and J ends were trimmed by 0 bases and 4 bases, with 9 bases remaining between them. The CDR3 region is CSAREPLAETQYF. The CDR3 bases are TGCAGTGCTAGAGAGCCCCTAGCAGAGACCCAGTACTTC.

Of note for this clonotype: Since the library was made to target alpha chains, this beta chain is a stray read and its abundance is not meaningful. V and J are TRBV7-3 and TRBJ1-2; D uncertain. V shed 7 bases and J shed 8 bases, with 17 bases lying between them. The CDR3 sequence is 13 residues long. The germline CDR1 and CDR2 sequences are SGHTA and FQGTGA. CDR3: CASKPGPTGGYTF. CDR3 nucleotide sequence: TGTGCCAGCAAACCGGGCCCCACGGGCGGCTACACCTTC.

This clonotype was seen repeatedly, ten times or more. Little can be read into the size of this beta chain, an off-target read in a library designed for alpha chains. The V call is TRBV30, the J call TRBJ2-7; TRBD1 might be the D (6 bases). Germline assignment: CDR1 GTSNPN and CDR2 SVGIG (reference sequence). The germline V and J ends were trimmed by 5 bases and 6 bases, with 20 bases remaining between them. This CDR3 is built from 14 residues. DNA of the CDR3: TGTGCCTGGGAGCCCGGGACATCGTTCGGCGAGCAGTACTTC. Its translation is CAWEPGTSFGEQYF.

This clonotype was counted many times. The library was prepared for alpha chains; this beta chain is a stray read, so its frequency means little. This chain joins TRBV20-1 and TRBJ2-4; 10 bases agree with TRBD2. The J segment lost 7 bases and the V segment lost 2 bases, leaving 11 bases of the junction unmatched. CDR1 is DFQATT, CDR2 SNEGSKA, per germline (reference sequence). The CDR3 spans 16 residues. The CDR3 bases are TGCAGTGCTAGACCCCCCTGGGGTAGCGGGGGGAACATTCAGTACTTC. This translates into CSARPPWGSGGNIQYF.

Worth noting for this clonotype: Within a library made for alpha chains, this beta chain is off target, and its count is uninformative. The chain has TRBV5-6 and TRBJ2-1; D not resolved. The CDR3 has 16 residues. The germline CDR1 and CDR2 sequences are SGHDT and YYEEEE. V was pared by 1 base and J by 9 bases, with 20 bases between. Here the CDR3 DNA reads TGTGCCAGCAGCTTGTTCTACGGAGTCCTGGGAACTGAGCAGTTCTTC. Translating gives CASSLFYGVLGTEQFF.

This clonotype showed up just a few times. For a library built for alpha chains, this beta chain is a stray read; little rests on its size. The chain carries TRBV20-1 and TRBJ1-2; the D gene is possibly TRBD1 (6 bases). This CDR3 is built from 14 residues. Germline-derived CDR1 and CDR2 are DFQATT and SNEGSKA (reference sequence). V lost 4 bases, J lost 4 bases, and 16 bases lay in between. The CDR3 sequence: CSATSLQGSYGYTF. CDR3 nucleotides: TGCAGTGCTACCTCCTTACAGGGCAGCTATGGCTACACCTTC.

Of note for this clonotype: A library prepared for alpha chains yielded this beta chain as an off-target read; its size is of little meaning. The chain couples TRBV7-2 to TRBJ2-1; TRBD2 agrees at 8 bases. J lost 4 bases, V lost 1 base, and 6 bases had no gene match. The CDR3 is 16 amino acids. In germline, CDR1 is SGHTA, CDR2 FQGNSA. CDR3 amino acids: CASSLERGSHYNEQFF. As DNA, the CDR3 is TGTGCCAGCAGCTTAGAGCGGGGGAGCCATTACAATGAGCAGTTCTTC.

This clonotype has a count of ten or more. Since the library was made to target alpha chains, this beta chain is a stray read and its abundance is not meaningful. The V call is TRBV4-2, the J call TRBJ2-3; D is possibly TRBD1 (6 bases). Germline V gene lookup returns CDR1 LGHNA and CDR2 YNFKEQ. The CDR3 runs to 16 residues. Between the trimmed V and J ends, which lost 1 base and 6 bases, there was a span of 17 bases. CDR3 region: CASSQAAGSTGDTQYF. CDR3 nucleotides: TGTGCCAGCAGCCAAGCGGCAGGATCCACAGGGGATACGCAGTATTTT.

A remark on this clonotype: Since it is a stray read in a library aimed at alpha chains, this beta chain has a size that is not meaningful. The chain is built from TRBV6-1 and TRBJ1-4; perhaps TRBD1 as D (5 bases). V was pared by 4 bases and J by 8 bases, with 14 bases between. CDR3 length: 14 residues. The V gene's germline CDR1 is MNHNS and CDR2 SASEGT. The CDR3 nucleotides read TGTGCCAGCAGTGGGGAGACAGAGAACGAAAAACTGTTTTTT. Translated: CASSGETENEKLFF.

Concerning this clonotype itself: In a library made to pick up alpha chains, this beta chain is a stray read with a size that means little. The V call is TRBV7-9, the J call TRBJ1-2; no clear D. The CDR3 runs to 12 residues. V lost 5 bases and J 5 bases, leaving 9 bases between the germline ends. CDR1 and CDR2 from the germline V gene are SEHNR and FQNEAQ (reference sequence). The CDR3 is CASSHLQYGYTF. The DNA for the CDR3 is TGTGCCAGCAGCCATCTACAGTATGGCTACACCTTC.

This clonotype was observed at least ten times. Within a library made for alpha chains, this beta chain is off target, and its count is uninformative. The gene calls are TRBV12-3 or TRBV12-4 and TRBJ2-7; the match to TRBD1 covers 8 bases. The CDR3 is 17 amino acids. V was clipped by 3 bases and J by 4 bases; unmatched bases: 14. The CDR3 region has the DNA TGTGCCAGCAGTTTTTCAATCTCAAGGACAGGGTCTTACGAGCAGTACTTC. Its protein product is CASSFSISRTGSYEQYF.

This clonotype was counted ten times or more. This beta chain turned up in a library designed for alpha chains; as an off-target read, its abundance says little. This rearrangement joins TRBV11-1 to TRBJ1-4; 10 nucleotides align to TRBD1. Germline CDR1 is SGHAT and CDR2 is FQDESV (reference sequence). Unmatched junction bases numbered 12, after V lost 5 bases and J lost 6 bases. CDR3 length equals 17 residues. The DNA for the CDR3 is TGTGCCAGCAGCCCCCCCCGCGGACAGGGGGAGGATGAAAAACTGTTTTTT. It translates to CASSPPRGQGEDEKLFF.

This clonotype appeared a few times. The library was prepared for alpha chains; this beta chain is a stray read, so its frequency means little. The chain is built from TRBV5-6 and TRBJ2-2; TRBD2 agrees at 13 bases. The junction had 11 bases not matched to a gene; V was cut back by 5 bases and J by 7 bases. This CDR3 is 17 amino acids long. Germline CDR1 reads SGHDT; CDR2 reads YYEEEE. The CDR3 DNA sequence: TGTGCCAGCAGTCGGCTCACTAGCGGGGGGGCCGACGGGGAGCTGTTTTTT. Protein sequence: CASSRLTSGGADGELFF.

Ten or more counts support this clonotype. This beta chain lies outside the target of a library built for alpha chains; its clone size means little. The V call is TRBV5-1, the J call TRBJ2-3, with a weak D call TRBD1 (6 bases). The CDR3 consists of 16 residues. V was cut by 6 bases and J by 3 bases, with 20 bases left in between. Germline loops: CDR1 SGHRS, CDR2 YFSETQ. CDR3 region: CASTLPSSGVTDTQYF. CDR3 sequence (DNA): TGCGCCAGCACCTTACCCTCCTCAGGGGTGACAGATACGCAGTATTTT.

Details on this clonotype: A library prepared for alpha chains yielded this beta chain as an off-target read; its size is of little meaning. The gene calls are TRBV3-2 and TRBJ2-1. TRBV3-2 is annotated as a pseudogene. The CDR3 is 12 amino acids. The CDR3 coding sequence is TGTGCCAGCAGCCAAGGACACAATGAGCAGTTCTTC. It translates to CASSQGHNEQFF.

This clonotype came up many times. This beta chain represents an off-target read in a library built for alpha chains; its size is of limited meaning. The chain couples TRBV20-1 to TRBJ1-1; D possibly corresponds to TRBD1 (5 bases). Germline lookup yields CDR1 DFQATT and CDR2 SNEGSKA (reference sequence). The CDR3 loop spans 11 amino acids. With 7 bases removed from V and 7 bases from J, the gap between germline ends came to 13 bases. The CDR3 reads CSGIRQNEAFF. The CDR3 DNA sequence: TGCAGTGGTATCCGACAGAATGAAGCTTTCTTT.

This clonotype was detected many times. Since it is a stray read in a library aimed at alpha chains, this beta chain has a size that is not meaningful. The rearrangement uses TRBV7-2 and TRBJ2-1; maybe TRBD1 (5 bases). V was clipped by 1 base and J by 7 bases, with 8 bases between them. The CDR3 loop spans 13 amino acids. From germline, CDR1 is SGHTA and CDR2 FQGNSA. CDR3 DNA sequence: TGTGCCAGCAGCTTAGGACAGTTTAATGAGCAGTTCTTC. This sequence encodes CASSLGQFNEQFF.

This clonotype was seen only a few times. Because this beta chain is a stray read in a library intended to capture alpha chains, its abundance should not be given much weight. The rearrangement joins TRBV19 to TRBJ2-7; 10 positions agree with TRBD1. CDR3 length equals 17 residues. Germline CDR1 is LNHDA and CDR2 is SQIVND (reference sequence). The J segment lost 6 bases and the V segment lost 1 base, leaving 12 bases of the junction unmatched. The CDR3 DNA is TGTGCCAGTAGTATAGCCGCCGGGACAGGGGCTATCTCCGAGCAGTACTTC. As protein: CASSIAAGTGAISEQYF. The full variable domain, rest sourced from reference TRBV19 and TRBJ2-7, is DGGITQSPKYLFRKEGQNVTLSCEQNLNHDAMYWYRQDPGQGLRLIYYSQIVNDFQKGDIAEGYSVSREKKESFPLTVTSAQKNPTAFYLCASSIAAGTGAISEQYFGPGTRLTVT.

Within the sample, this clonotype is medium-sized (0.01 to 0.1%). The library was designed around alpha chains, so this beta chain is a stray read whose abundance carries little weight. The CDR3 DNA reads as TGTGCCAGCAGCTACCGACAGGACAGTACCCAGTACTTC. Encoded protein: CASSYRQDSTQYF. The chain uses TRBV7-9 and TRBJ2-5, with D possibly TRBD1 on 6 matching bases. From germline, CDR1 is SEHNR and CDR2 FQNEAQ (reference sequence). CDR3 length equals 13 residues. V shed 4 bases and J shed 8 bases, with 14 bases lying between them. Full variable domain (missing parts from reference TRBV7-9 and TRBJ2-5): DTGVSQNPRHKITKRGQNVTFRCDPISEHNRLYWYRQTLGQGPEFLTYFQNEAQLEKSRLLSDRFSAERPKGSFSTLEIQRTEQGDSAMYLCASSYRQDSTQYFGPGTRLLVL.

This clonotype turned up a few times. Found in a library prepared for alpha chains, this beta chain is an off-target read, and its abundance has little meaning. The chain recombines TRBV4-2 with TRBJ1-5; TRBD1 matches at 8 bases. Germline CDR1 and CDR2: LGHNA and YNFKEQ. Germline trimming cut 2 bases from V and 7 bases from J; bases unmatched to any gene: 4. The CDR3 sequence is 14 residues long. The CDR3 nucleotides read TGTGCCAGCAGCCAACCAGGGGGCAGGCAGCCCCAGCATTTT. This gives the protein CASSQPGGRQPQHF.